This T cell receptor (beta chain) emerged from a study of beta chain features in type 1 diabetes. Study-wide background: The examined sorted cells totaled 110 million or so across samples.

V was pared by 0 bases and J by 9 bases, with 12 bases between. Germline CDR1 is GTSNPN and CDR2 is SVGIG (reference sequence). The CDR3 has 13 amino acids. The isolated RNA, all of it, was reverse transcribed, so expressed TCRB transcripts were what got sequenced. The data were produced by immunoSEQ multiplex PCR, yet TCRdb's version contains in-frame clones alone and is incomplete. The table includes fewer than 500,000 clones, roughly 13% detected once. Comments on this clone: Its target is unknown.

Study findings and constraints: PCR may have favored shorter templates equally in patients and controls.

The TCR originated in a man aged 25-40 years in good health. The rearrangement uses TRBV30 and TRBJ2-1; D is ambiguous. The sample comprised naive CD4+ T cells from blood. This CDR3 is CAWSVWRTIEQFF. CDR3 DNA sequence: TGTGCCTGGAGTGTATGGAGAACTATTGAGCAGTTCTTC.